This T cell receptor (beta chain) is from a study of radiotherapy plus CTLA-4 blockade in lung cancer. Regarding the study as a whole: In blood, tumor-derived TCR clones expanded after radiotherapy plus ipilimumab.

Clones were read by immunoSEQ multiplex PCR, and TCRdb kept only the in-frame ones, dropping some. The top ten hold roughly 10% of the sample, which has about 49,000 clones, around 76% seen once. CDR3 length: 16 amino acids. V lost 0 bases, J lost 5 bases, and 16 bases lay in between. Germline V gene lookup returns CDR1 LGHNA and CDR2 YNFKEQ. Each patient with chemo-refractory metastatic non-small-cell lung cancer was treated with focal radiation plus CTLA-4 blockade using ipilimumab. This clone was found many times. What it binds is not known. The specimen comprised peripheral blood, sampled from a patient treated with radiotherapy plus ipilimumab. The chain uses TRBV4-2 and TRBJ1-1, with unresolved D. This TCR was sampled from a human donor with non-small cell lung cancer who had stable disease on radiotherapy plus ipilimumab. The CDR3 reads CASSQEAGYEGTEAFF. The CDR3 region has the DNA TGTGCCAGCAGCCAAGAAGCGGGGTATGAGGGTACTGAAGCTTTCTTT.